This TCR beta chain was identified in a study of cytomegalovirus exposure and HLA in healthy donors. Findings and limits, study-wide: When a later analysis compared HLA-associated TCR beta chains with equally common others, the HLA-associated chains turned out to be more clonally expanded and to have lower generation probabilities. Researchers left out some V segments, among them TRBV6-2 and TRBV6-3, as indistinguishable.

Remarks on this clone: Its antigen remains unidentified.

The V gene's germline CDR1 is SGHNT and CDR2 YENEEA. The CDR3 runs 14 residues. With V trimmed by 2 bases and J by 8 bases, 5 bases remained unmatched. The PCR used 60 Vbeta and 13 Jbeta primers. Produced via immunoSEQ multiplex PCR; TCRdb's table is partial and in-frame only. The table records roughly 120,000 clones, roughly four fifths of them present only once. The sequencing input was PBMCs. The chain is built from TRBV11-3 and TRBJ1-2; 10 nucleotides align to TRBD1. The origin of this receptor is a woman aged 18-30 years in good health and CMV-seronegative. The CDR3 bases are TGTGCCAGCAGCTTAACGACAGGGGGCTGGGGCTACACCTTC. It is translated as CASSLTTGGWGYTF. The full variable domain, its missing parts supplied by reference TRBV11-3 and TRBJ1-2, is EAGVVQSPRYKIIEKKQPVAFWCNPISGHNTLYWYLQNLGQGPELLIRYENEEAVDDSQLPKDRFSAERLKGVDSTLKIQPAELGDSAVYLCASSLTTGGWGYTFGSGTRLTVV.